Listed below are T cell receptor beta chains from one sample, sequenced in a study of blood T cell repertoires in COVID-19. Only in-frame clones appear in the TCRdb table, and some are missing; sequencing was by immunoSEQ multiplex PCR. This table has about 150,000 clones, over 70% appearing once. The sample comprised peripheral blood. These receptors were collected from a man older than 75 with acute or convalescent COVID-19. CDR3s include the opening cysteine and the closing phenylalanine or tryptophan. Each record gives: V gene, clone size, D gene, J gene, CDR3 DNA, CDR3 protein. A D gene is named only where the DNA matches it firmly. The size of a clone is reported for some rows only, either as once, few or many, or as a class for expanded clones.

>TRBV12-3/TRBV12-4|NA|NA|TRBJ2-1
TGTGCCAGCGAACTGGGCCTCGAGAATGAGCAGTTCTTC
CASELGLENEQFF
>TRBV5-1|NA|NA|TRBJ2-7
TGCGCCAGCAGCTTGTCGCCCTCGGGTGGGTACGAGCAGTACTTC
CASSLSPSGGYEQYF
>TRBV18|NA|NA|TRBJ2-3
TGTGCCAGCTCACCACCAGCGGGAGATACGCAGTATTTT
CASSPPAGDTQYF
>TRBV9|NA|TRBD1|TRBJ1-5
TGTGCCAGCAGCGCGGGGACAGTATTCAATCAGCCCCAGCATTTT
CASSAGTVFNQPQHF
>TRBV10-3|NA|TRBD2|TRBJ2-7
TGTGCCATCCGGACTAGCGGGAGTGGTATCTCCTACGAGCAGTACTTC
CAIRTSGSGISYEQYF
>TRBV20-1|NA|TRBD2|TRBJ2-7
TGCAGTGCTAGTAGCGGGGCAAGCTCCTACGAGCAGTACTTC
CSASSGASSYEQYF
>TRBV27|NA|NA|TRBJ1-2
TGTGCCAGCAGCCCCCTCGGCTATGGCTACACCTTC
CASSPLGYGYTF
>TRBV7-9|NA|TRBD1|TRBJ1-2
TGTGCCAGCAGTTCAGGGACAGGGGCATTCTATGGCTACACCTTC
CASSSGTGAFYGYTF
>TRBV24-1|NA|TRBD1|TRBJ1-2
TGTGCCACCAGTGACAACCGGGACAGCCTAGGGGGCTACACCTTC
CATSDNRDSLGGYTF
>TRBV5-1|NA|TRBD2|TRBJ2-7
TGCGCCAGCAGCTGGACTCAGGGACTAGCGGTCCACGAGCAGTACTTC
CASSWTQGLAVHEQYF
>TRBV28|NA|TRBD1|TRBJ1-2
TGTGCCAGCAGTTTACCTGGGACAGCCTATGGCTACACCTTC
CASSLPGTAYGYTF
>TRBV12-5|NA|TRBD1|TRBJ2-7
TGTGCTAGTGGTTTGGTACGGGGACAGGGGACCAAATACGAGCAGTACTTC
CASGLVRGQGTKYEQYF
>TRBV6-5|NA|TRBD1|TRBJ1-2
TGTGCCAGCAGTTACGGCACCGGGACAGGTTATGGCTACACCTTC
CASSYGTGTGYGYTF
>TRBV30|NA|NA|TRBJ1-1
TGTGCCTGGAGCAGCGGGTGGGAAGCTTTCTTT
CAWSSGWEAFF
>TRBV11-1|few|NA|TRBJ2-1
TGTGCCAGCAGCTTCGGCAATGAGCAGTTCTTC
CASSFGNEQFF
>TRBV15|once|TRBD1|TRBJ1-1
TGTGCCACCCGCCCTAGACAGGGGGCAGACACTGAAGCTTTCTTT
CATRPRQGADTEAFF
>TRBV3-1/TRBV3-2|NA|NA|TRBJ1-6
TGTGCCAGCAGCCAAGTGCATCCAGGGGATGCCTCACCCCTCCACTTT
CASSQVHPGDASPLHF
>TRBV5-1|few|NA|TRBJ1-3
TGCGCCAGCAGCTTGATTCAGGGTGGTTTCTCTGGAAACACCATATATTTT
CASSLIQGGFSGNTIYF
>TRBV19|NA|TRBD1|TRBJ2-7
TGTGCCAGTAGTTTTTGGACAGGTTGGTCCTACGAGCAGTACTTC
CASSFWTGWSYEQYF
>TRBV7-3|NA|NA|TRBJ1-1
TGTGCCAGCAGCCCAACTTCCACGGGACACCCGGAAGCTTTCTTT
CASSPTSTGHPEAFF
>TRBV29-1|NA|TRBD1|TRBJ1-2
TGCAGCGTGGGCCGGGACAGGAACTATGGCTACACCTTC
CSVGRDRNYGYTF
>TRBV6-1|NA|TRBD1|TRBJ1-2
TGTGCCAGCAGTGAGACAGGGACCTATGGCTACACCTTC
CASSETGTYGYTF
>TRBV12-5|NA|NA|TRBJ2-1
TGTGCTAGTGGTTCCTTACTCGTGGGGGGAGCAGAGTTCTTC
CASGSLLVGGAEFF
>TRBV5-1|NA|TRBD2|TRBJ2-3
TGCGCCAGCAGCTTCGCTAGCGGGAGGGAAAATACGCAGTATTTT
CASSFASGRENTQYF
>TRBV6-5|NA|NA|TRBJ1-6
TGTGCCAGCAGTTATACCGGGGGAAATTCACCCCTCCACTTT
CASSYTGGNSPLHF
>TRBV7-8|NA|NA|TRBJ1-5
TGTGCCAGCAGCTTAGGTGCGGTTACAACGGGTCAGCCCCAGCATTTT
CASSLGAVTTGQPQHF
>TRBV2|NA|NA|TRBJ2-2
TGTGCCATCACTGAACAGGGGAACACCGGGGAGCTGTTTTTT
CAITEQGNTGELFF
>TRBV2|NA|TRBD2|TRBJ2-1
TGTGCCAGCAGACGGGGGGGTATTGATGAGCAGTTCTTC
CASRRGGIDEQFF
>TRBV3-1/TRBV3-2|NA|NA|TRBJ1-2
TGTGCCAGCAGCCAAGATGGCAGAGGAAGCTATGGCTACACCTTC
CASSQDGRGSYGYTF
>TRBV27|NA|TRBD2|TRBJ2-3
TGTGCCAGCAGTACCCGACAGGTTCTCCGACTAGCGGGAGGGGGCACAGATACGCAGTATTTT
CASSTRQVLRLAGGGTDTQYF
>TRBV6-5|NA|TRBD2|TRBJ2-1
TGTGCCAGCAGTCTACTGGCTAGCGGGAGCTATGAGCAGTTCTTC
CASSLLASGSYEQFF
>TRBV5-1|once|TRBD1|TRBJ1-1
TGCGCCAGCAAGCCGGGACAGGTGAACACTGAAGCTTTCTTT
CASKPGQVNTEAFF
>TRBV6-6|once|NA|TRBJ1-1
TGTGCCAGCAGGCGATCCCTCCAGGGCAAGGTCACTGAAGCTTTCTTT
CASRRSLQGKVTEAFF
>TRBV4-1|NA|TRBD2|TRBJ2-1
TGCGCCAGCAGCCATCAGCGGGGGGACAATGAGCAGTTCTTC
CASSHQRGDNEQFF
>TRBV24-1|NA|NA|TRBJ2-1
TGTGCCACCACCGGGGGTTTCTACAATGAGCAGTTCTTC
CATTGGFYNEQFF
>TRBV3-1/TRBV3-2|large|TRBD2|TRBJ2-3
TGTGCCAGCAGCTCTCTATGGACTAGCGGGGGGGAACCTAGCACAGATACGCAGTATTTT
CASSSLWTSGGEPSTDTQYF
>TRBV5-4|NA|NA|TRBJ2-5
TGTGCCAGCAGCTTGTTGGTGCGGACAAAGGAAGAGACCCAGTACTTC
CASSLLVRTKEETQYF
>TRBV6-6|NA|NA|TRBJ1-3
TGTGCCAGCAGTTACTCGGGGGGGGCTGGAAACACCATATATTTT
CASSYSGGAGNTIYF
>TRBV30|once|TRBD1|TRBJ1-2
TGTGCCTGGAGCGGACAGGGGGCAAGTTATGGCTACACCTTC
CAWSGQGASYGYTF
>TRBV18|NA|TRBD1|TRBJ1-6
TGTGCCAGCTCACCAAGCCGGGACAGGGGAAGGAATTCACCCCTCCACTTT
CASSPSRDRGRNSPLHF
>TRBV7-2|NA|TRBD2|TRBJ2-1
TGTGCCAGACTAGATCGACTAGCGGGAGGATATGAGCAGTTCTTC
CARLDRLAGGYEQFF